A single sample is the source of the 29 T cell receptor beta chains below, sequenced in a study of cytomegalovirus exposure and HLA in healthy donors (dated 2017 in TCRdb). The library relied on the immunoSEQ multiplex PCR assay. The multiplex PCR relied on a mix of 60 forward primers for TCR Vbeta segments and 13 reverse primers for TCR Jbeta segments. TCRdb carries this immuneACCESS record with in-frame sequences only. Its versions omit some clonotypes, under half of them owing to an unresolved V gene in the studies checked, with the rest unexplained. This sample is represented by 110,000 or so clones; approximately 76% of them were singletons. 15% to 20% of the sample is held by the ten biggest clonotypes. The sequenced material came from PBMCs. The receptors here all came from a man aged 50-60 years in good health and CMV-seropositive.

The V and J genes are TRBV2 and TRBJ1-2, with no clear D. Trimming stripped 0 bases from V and 4 bases from J, with 12 bases between. Germline CDR1 and CDR2: SNHLY and FYNNEI. The length of the CDR3 is 15 residues. The CDR3 coding sequence is TGTGCCAGCAGTGAAGCTGGAGCATCTAGCTATGGCTACACCTTC. Translation gives CASSEAGASSYGYTF.

This chain links TRBV15 with TRBJ2-3; D call uncertain. The CDR3 loop spans 14 amino acids. Germline CDR1 is LNHNV and CDR2 is YYDKDF (reference sequence). V was clipped by 5 bases and J by 1 base, with 10 bases between them. CDR3 coding DNA: TGTGCCACCAGCTCCAAGAGAGGCACAGATACGCAGTATTTT. It yields the protein CATSSKRGTDTQYF.

V usage is TRBV28 and J usage is TRBJ1-1, with D perhaps matching TRBD1 (6 bases). V shed 4 bases and J shed 2 bases, with 14 bases lying between them. Per germline, CDR1 MDHEN and CDR2 SYDVKM. The CDR3 has 15 residues. The CDR3 DNA reads as TGTGCCAGCAGTTCCCCTCAGGGGAAAAACACTGAAGCTTTCTTT. As protein: CASSSPQGKNTEAFF.

Here the CDR3 DNA reads TGTGCCACCAGCCAGGGTTACACTGAAGCTTTCTTT. Protein product: CATSQGYTEAFF. The rearrangement uses TRBV15 and TRBJ1-1; tentatively, D is TRBD1 (5 bases). The germline V and J ends were trimmed by 5 bases and 3 bases, with 7 bases remaining between them. CDR3 length equals 12 residues. CDR1 and CDR2 from the germline V gene are LNHNV and YYDKDF (reference sequence).

The genes are TRBV11-2 and TRBJ2-2; no clear D gene. Trimming left V 7 bases short and J 6 bases short, with 18 bases between. Germline V lookup: CDR1 SGHAT, CDR2 FQNNGV. The CDR3 loop spans 15 amino acids. CDR3 region: CASIPPTGAPGELFF. In DNA form, the CDR3 reads TGTGCCAGCATCCCCCCAACCGGAGCCCCCGGGGAGCTGTTTTTT.

The genes are TRBV27 and TRBJ2-7; D call uncertain. Germline loops: CDR1 MNHEY, CDR2 SMNVEV (reference sequence). The CDR3 runs to 13 residues. Trimming left V 2 bases short and J 3 bases short, with 8 bases between. CDR3 sequence reads: CASSLGQVYEQYF. CDR3 nucleotide sequence: TGTGCCAGCAGTTTAGGGCAGGTCTACGAGCAGTACTTC.

The V call is TRBV27, the J call TRBJ1-1; tentatively, D is TRBD1 (5 bases). The CDR3 extends over 16 amino acids. Germline V lookup: CDR1 MNHEY, CDR2 SMNVEV (reference sequence). Deletions cut 2 bases from V and 4 bases from J, with 17 bases between. The CDR3 DNA is TGTGCCAGCAGTTTAAGGTACGGGGGGGTGATCACTGAAGCTTTCTTT. Residues: CASSLRYGGVITEAFF.

V usage is TRBV5-1 and J usage is TRBJ2-3; maybe TRBD1 (5 bases). The CDR3 consists of 13 residues. Germline-derived CDR1 and CDR2 are SGHRS and YFSETQ. Trimming removed 0 bases from V and 5 bases from J, with 7 bases in between. CDR3 amino acids: CASSLARVDTQYF. The CDR3 DNA follows: TGCGCCAGCAGCTTGGCCAGGGTAGATACGCAGTATTTT.

The chain links TRBV18 to TRBJ2-5; D is perhaps TRBD1 (6 bases). V lost 5 bases and J 4 bases, leaving 17 bases between the germline ends. Germline V gene sequence: CDR1 KGHSH, CDR2 LQKENI. CDR3 length: 15 amino acids. This chain's CDR3 is CASSYGPLGAETQYF. For the CDR3, the DNA is TGTGCCAGCTCATACGGACCACTGGGGGCAGAGACCCAGTACTTC.

This clone was seen a few times. V usage is TRBV28 and J usage is TRBJ1-5; D is unresolved. The CDR3 spans 14 residues. Germline V gene sequence: CDR1 MDHEN, CDR2 SYDVKM. The ends were cut back, 4 bases at V and 3 bases at J, with 10 bases in the middle. As DNA, the CDR3 is TGTGCCAGCAGTTCCGGACGGGACAATCAGCCCCAGCATTTT. Its protein is CASSSGRDNQPQHF. The variable domain in full, completed from reference TRBV28 and TRBJ1-5, reads DVKVTQSSRYLVKRTGEKVFLECVQDMDHENMFWYRQDPGLGLRLIYFSYDVKMKEKGDIPEGYSVSREKKERFSLILESASTNQTSMYLCASSSGRDNQPQHFGDGTRLSIL.

This clone was seen a few times. The chain carries TRBV7-2 and TRBJ2-7; 10 bases are a match to TRBD1. This CDR3 is 14 amino acids long. Germline values: CDR1 SGHTA, CDR2 FQGNSA. The junction had 2 bases not matched to a gene; V was cut back by 4 bases and J by 2 bases. The CDR3 bases are TGTGCCAGCAGCTCGGGACAGGGGCCCTACGAGCAGTACTTC. Encoded protein: CASSSGQGPYEQYF.

The chain links TRBV12-5 to TRBJ1-2; 7 bases agree with TRBD1. The trim removed 10 bases at V and 5 bases at J, leaving 10 bases unmatched. This CDR3 has 13 amino acids. Germline values: CDR1 LGHNT, CDR2 FRNRAP. CDR3 loop: CATSRDRSYGYTF. The CDR3 nucleotides read TGTGCTACCTCCCGGGACAGATCTTATGGCTACACCTTC.

The rearrangement uses TRBV4-1 and TRBJ2-1, with 8 bases identical to TRBD2. The CDR3 length is 16 residues. J was trimmed by 8 bases and V by 3 bases; bases with no gene match: 12. Germline CDR1 MGHRA, CDR2 YSYEKL. The chain's CDR3 is CASSQDISGSPDEQFF. The CDR3 DNA sequence: TGCGCCAGCAGCCAGGACATCAGCGGGAGTCCGGATGAGCAGTTCTTC.

The genes are TRBV2 and TRBJ1-2; D unclear. The CDR3 has 12 amino acids. Trimming left V 6 bases short and J 0 bases short, with 5 bases between. The V gene's germline CDR1 is SNHLY and CDR2 FYNNEI. The CDR3 sequence is CASRAANYGYTF. The DNA for the CDR3 is TGTGCCAGCAGGGCGGCTAACTATGGCTACACCTTC.

The rearrangement uses TRBV9 and TRBJ2-1, with TRBD2 identical over 10 bases. In germline, CDR1 is SGDLS, CDR2 YYNGEE. V trimming: 4 bases; J trimming: 8 bases; junction bases outside the gene matches: 9. This CDR3 contains 15 residues. CDR3 in amino acids: CASSSQRGGLDEQFF. CDR3 bases: TGTGCCAGCAGCTCTCAGCGGGGGGGCCTGGATGAGCAGTTCTTC. Complete variable domain (other parts from reference TRBV9 and TRBJ2-1): DSGVTQTPKHLITATGQRVTLRCSPRSGDLSVYWYQQSLDQGLQFLIQYYNGEERAKGNILERFSAQQFPDLHSELNLSSLELGDSALYFCASSSQRGGLDEQFFGPGTRLTVL.

This chain connects TRBV4-3 to TRBJ1-3; D uncertain. The CDR3 has 17 residues. The V gene lost 0 bases and the J gene lost 0 bases, with 12 bases spanning the gap. Germline CDR1 is LGHNA and CDR2 is YSLEER. The CDR3 spells CASSQDPKEGSGNTIYF. CDR3 coding DNA: TGCGCCAGCAGCCAAGATCCCAAGGAGGGCTCTGGAAACACCATATATTTT.

This chain joins TRBV6-1 and TRBJ2-7; 7 bases map to TRBD1. The CDR3 has 12 amino acids. The germline CDR1 and CDR2 sequences are MNHNS and SASEGT. V was pared by 4 bases and J by 7 bases, with 4 bases of the junction left unmatched. The CDR3 here is CASSAPGQEQYF. In DNA, the CDR3 is TGTGCCAGCAGTGCACCGGGACAGGAGCAGTACTTC.

The J gene is TRBJ1-1, the V gene TRBV4-1, with 9 bases that match TRBD1. J was trimmed by 8 bases and V by 4 bases; bases with no gene match: 11. The CDR3 is 15 residues long. Germline V lookup: CDR1 MGHRA, CDR2 YSYEKL. The CDR3 DNA sequence: TGCGCCAGCAGCCCTAGGGGACAGGGATCCCCCGAAGCTTTCTTT. Amino acid sequence: CASSPRGQGSPEAFF.

The gene calls are TRBV27 and TRBJ1-6; D remains unclear. CDR1 MNHEY and CDR2 SMNVEV come from the germline V gene (reference sequence). The CDR3 covers 13 residues. The V end lost 6 bases, the J end lost 4 bases, and 7 bases lay between the germline ends. The CDR3 loop reads CASRPTYNSPLHF. The CDR3 DNA follows: TGTGCCAGCAGGCCGACATATAATTCACCCCTCCACTTT.

The V call is TRBV28, the J call TRBJ2-5, with a possible D match to TRBD2 (6 bases). The CDR3 runs to 15 residues. Deletions cut 4 bases from V and 2 bases from J, with 14 bases between. The germline gives CDR1 MDHEN, CDR2 SYDVKM. DNA of the CDR3: TGTGCCAGCAGTTCCTTAGCGGAAACTCAAGAGACCCAGTACTTC. Its translation: CASSSLAETQETQYF.

The rearrangement links TRBV6-1 to TRBJ2-7, with D hard to call. Trimming stripped 5 bases from V and 3 bases from J, with 5 bases between. CDR3 length equals 11 residues. Germline values: CDR1 MNHNS, CDR2 SASEGT. CDR3 DNA sequence: TGTGCCAGCAGTCCCTACTACGAGCAGTACTTC. Amino acids: CASSPYYEQYF.

The rearrangement links TRBV4-1 to TRBJ2-7; the match to TRBD2 covers 8 bases. CDR1 and CDR2 (germline): MGHRA, YSYEKL. The CDR3 is 16 residues long. V lost 0 bases, J lost 4 bases, and 8 bases stayed unmatched. In DNA form, the CDR3 reads TGCGCCAGCAGCCAAGACCCCACTAGCGGAGCTTACGAGCAGTACTTC. Its translation is CASSQDPTSGAYEQYF.

This chain links TRBV29-1 with TRBJ2-1; 13 nucleotides line up with TRBD2. Trimming at V came to 7 bases and at J to 7 bases, leaving 7 bases not matched to a gene. CDR1 is SQVTM and CDR2 is ANQGSEA in the germline V gene. The CDR3 loop spans 14 amino acids. The DNA for the CDR3 is TGCAGCGCTCAACTAGCGGGAGGGCCAAATGAGCAGTTCTTC. Its translation: CSAQLAGGPNEQFF.

This clone was seen a few times. This chain joins TRBV9 and TRBJ2-7, with 7 bases aligning to TRBD1. Trimming at V came to 2 bases and at J to 1 base, leaving 6 bases not matched to a gene. The CDR3 has 15 amino acids. CDR1 and CDR2 from the germline V gene are SGDLS and YYNGEE. CDR3 sequence (DNA): TGTGCCAGCAGCGTTGGGACAGACCGATCCTACGAGCAGTACTTC. It yields the protein CASSVGTDRSYEQYF.

The sample holds a few counts of this clone. The chain employs TRBV11-3 and TRBJ2-3, with D possibly being TRBD2 (6 bases). Trimming stripped 3 bases from V and 1 base from J, with 17 bases between. The CDR3 spans 17 residues. Germline lookup yields CDR1 SGHNT and CDR2 YENEEA. The DNA for the CDR3 is TGTGCCAGCAGCTTGCGGACGATTGGGGAGGGCACAGATACGCAGTATTTT. Translating it yields CASSLRTIGEGTDTQYF.

The rearrangement uses TRBV5-1 and TRBJ1-1; 8 bases map to TRBD1. Germline CDR1 SGHRS, CDR2 YFSETQ. V gave up 0 bases and J gave up 7 bases; unmatched junction bases: 2. The CDR3 sequence is 13 residues long. The CDR3 is CASSLGGTGEAFF. The DNA of the CDR3 is TGCGCCAGCAGCTTGGGGGGGACAGGTGAAGCTTTCTTT. The full variable domain, with the rest looked up from reference TRBV5-1 and TRBJ1-1, is KAGVTQTPRYLIKTRGQQVTLSCSPISGHRSVSWYQQTPGQGLQFLFEYFSETQRNKGNFPGRFSGRQFSNSRSEMNVSTLELGDSALYLCASSLGGTGEAFFGQGTRLTVV.

The rearrangement uses TRBV27 and TRBJ2-7, with D possibly being TRBD2 (6 bases). CDR3 length: 13 residues. V was pared by 5 bases and J by 4 bases, with 12 bases between. Germline V gene sequence: CDR1 MNHEY, CDR2 SMNVEV (reference sequence). This CDR3 is CASSTPGGYEQYF. The CDR3, as DNA: TGTGCCAGCAGTACCCCTGGAGGGTACGAGCAGTACTTC.

The V and J genes are TRBV5-4 and TRBJ2-2; 14 bases are shared with TRBD2. The CDR3 consists of 15 residues. Germline V lookup: CDR1 SGHNT, CDR2 YYREEE (reference sequence). V shed 3 bases and J 7 bases; nucleotides not matched to a gene: 2. The CDR3 DNA follows: TGTGCCAGCAGCTCCGGACTAGCGGGAGGCGGGGAGCTGTTTTTT. As protein: CASSSGLAGGGELFF.

The chain links TRBV15 to TRBJ1-1; D not resolved. The CDR3 sequence is 13 residues long. Germline V CDR1 and CDR2: LNHNV, YYDKDF (reference sequence). V was pared by 5 bases and J by 3 bases, with 10 bases between. The CDR3 DNA sequence: TGTGCCACCAGCCTAGCGGCGTACACTGAAGCTTTCTTT. Protein sequence: CATSLAAYTEAFF.